Below, 28 T cell receptor beta chains from the same sample are listed, as sequenced in a study of blood T cells in healthy people across ages. With a J-beta primer mix and a sample-barcoded 5' primer, a second PCR ran 7 to 11 cycles. Via MiXCR, TCRdb re-called the 5' RACE reads, giving one row per CDR3 protein. The sample shows about 1.6 million distinct CDR3 sequences, about 35% of them seen only once. Sequencing used blood. Receptors were obtained from a woman in her 30s in good health.

As concerns this clonotype: The junction shows a germline mismatch at one end, possibly a read error. The gene calls are TRBV3-1 and TRBJ2-3; possibly TRBD2 for D (6 bases). The CDR3 covers 15 residues. CDR1 LGHDT and CDR2 YNNKEL come from the germline V gene (reference sequence). The CDR3 sequence: CASSQTGVNTDTQYF. The DNA for the CDR3 is TGCGCCAGCAGCCAAACGGGGGTGAACACAGATACGCAGTATTTT.

This clonotype was seen a handful of times. The CDR3 protein is CAWSPGTGETQYF. The CDR3 coding sequence is TGTGCCTGGAGTCCCGGGACTGGAGAGACCCAGTACTTC. The chain has TRBV30 and TRBJ2-5; possible D gene TRBD2, 6 bases. The germline CDR1 and CDR2 sequences are GTSNPN and SVGIG (reference sequence). The CDR3 sequence is 13 residues long. V lost 2 bases and J lost 4, with 11 bases in between.

This chain joins TRBV9 and TRBJ2-7; TRBD2 aligns across 7 bases. The CDR3 contains 16 residues. Germline CDR1 reads SGDLS; CDR2 reads YYNGEE. The V gene end was trimmed by 0 bases and the J gene end by 4 bases; junction bases not matched to a gene: 10. For the CDR3, the DNA is TGTGCCAGCAGCGTAGCTCCCGGACTAGGAGGGTACGAGCAGTACTTC. Translating it yields CASSVAPGLGGYEQYF.

The J gene is TRBJ1-1, the V gene TRBV18, with a tentative D call TRBD1 (6 bases). The germline V and J ends were trimmed by 6 bases and 3 bases, with 11 bases remaining between them. The CDR3 extends over 13 amino acids. The V gene's germline CDR1 is KGHSH and CDR2 LQKENI. DNA of the CDR3: TGTGCCAGCTCCGGGGGGGCGGACACTGAAGCTTTCTTT. This gives the protein CASSGGADTEAFF.

This clonotype has just a few counts. The V and J genes are TRBV10-1 and TRBJ1-5; TRBD1 might be the D (6 bases). The CDR3 consists of 16 residues. V was shortened by 3 bases and J by 4 bases, with 16 bases between the two germline ends. The germline V gene has CDR1 WNHNN and CDR2 SYGVQD (reference sequence). CDR3 amino acids: CASSDKGHSTNQPQHF. The CDR3 coding sequence is TGCGCCAGCAGTGATAAGGGACACTCTACAAATCAGCCCCAGCATTTT.

The chain combines TRBV5-1 with TRBJ2-7; D unclear. V gave up 4 bases and J gave up 3 bases, with 20 bases separating them. Germline V CDR1 and CDR2: SGHRS, YFSETQ. CDR3 length: 16 amino acids. The CDR3 sequence is CASSPIMGQEYYEQYF. The DNA for the CDR3 is TGCGCCAGCAGCCCTATTATGGGTCAGGAGTACTACGAGCAGTACTTC.

Only a few counts were recorded for this clonotype. The V and J genes are TRBV6-6 and TRBJ2-7; 9 bases agree with TRBD1. CDR1 and CDR2 (germline): MNHNY, SVGAGI (reference sequence). J lost 2 bases, V lost 6 bases, and 5 bases had no gene match. This CDR3 is built from 14 residues. The CDR3 sequence: CASRDRDRAYEQYF. DNA for the CDR3: TGTGCCAGCAGGGACCGGGACAGGGCCTACGAGCAGTACTTC.

This clonotype was counted a single time. A read error may account for a junction end that differs from germline. The chain uses TRBV10-3 and TRBJ1-2, with D perhaps TRBD1 (6 bases). The CDR3 runs 13 residues. CDR1 and CDR2 from the germline V gene are ENHRY and SYGVKD. The CDR3 spells CAISGSRGHGYTF. In nucleotides, the CDR3 is TGCGCCATCAGTGGGTCCCGGGGGCATGGCTACACCTTC.

V gene TRBV5-1 combines with J gene TRBJ2-7; no firm D call. V dropped 0 bases and J dropped 2 bases, with 9 bases sitting between them. From germline, CDR1 is SGHRS and CDR2 YFSETQ. This CDR3 region has 14 residues. CDR3 coding DNA: TGCGCCAGCAGCTTGGACGTGGCGACCTACGAGCAGTACTTC. This translates into CASSLDVATYEQYF.

The chain employs TRBV10-2 and TRBJ1-5, with D unresolved. Germline V lookup: CDR1 WSHSY, CDR2 SAAADI. Between the trimmed V and J ends, which lost 2 bases and 5 bases, there was a span of 7 bases. CDR3 length equals 13 residues. The chain's CDR3 is CASSEGTHQPQHF. Written as DNA, the CDR3 is TGCGCCAGCAGTGAGGGTACCCATCAGCCCCAGCATTTT.

This clonotype was counted at least ten times. The J gene is TRBJ2-1, the V gene TRBV4-1; D is unresolved. Looked up from germline, CDR1 is MGHRA and CDR2 is YSYEKL. V was trimmed by 0 bases and J by 0 bases, leaving 12 bases between them. This CDR3 region has 17 residues. This CDR3 reads CASSQDRSATSYNEQFF. In DNA, the CDR3 is TGCGCCAGCAGCCAAGATAGGAGCGCTACCTCCTACAATGAGCAGTTCTTC.

Many counts were recorded for this clonotype. The chain couples TRBV20-1 to TRBJ2-3; D remains unclear. V was pared by 3 bases and J by 0 bases, with 4 bases between. Germline lookup yields CDR1 DFQATT and CDR2 SNEGSKA (reference sequence). CDR3 size: 12 residues. In DNA form, the CDR3 reads TGCAGTGCTAGTGCTAGCACAGATACGCAGTATTTT. As protein: CSASASTDTQYF.

The CDR3 reads CASSLDPANSNQPQHF. CDR3 DNA: TGTGCCAGCAGTTTGGATCCAGCAAATAGCAATCAGCCCCAGCATTTT. V usage is TRBV28 and J usage is TRBJ1-5; D remains ambiguous. Trimming took off 3 bases at V and 0 bases at J, with 12 bases between the two ends. The V gene's germline CDR1 is MDHEN and CDR2 SYDVKM. CDR3 length equals 16 residues.

The CDR3 loop reads CSVGQRNTEAFF. In DNA form, the CDR3 reads TGCAGCGTTGGACAGAGGAACACTGAAGCTTTCTTT. The chain uses TRBV29-1 and TRBJ1-1; weak D call: TRBD1 (5 bases). CDR3 length equals 12 residues. The germline V gene encodes CDR1 SQVTM and CDR2 ANQGSEA. V was cut by 4 bases and J by 1 base, with 7 bases left in between.

The V call is TRBV4-2, the J call TRBJ1-5; D gene unclear. V was trimmed by 0 bases and J by 1 base, leaving 7 bases between them. The CDR3 spans 15 residues. Germline CDR1 is LGHNA and CDR2 is YNFKEQ. CDR3 nucleotide sequence: TGTGCCAGCAGCCAAGACAGTGAGAGCAATCAGCCCCAGCATTTT. Translating it yields CASSQDSESNQPQHF.

Note on this clonotype: This may be a read error: a much more frequent sequence differs by one nucleotide. The rearrangement links TRBV20-1 to TRBJ2-4; TRBD2 aligns across 8 bases. The DNA end lines up better with TRBJ2-7; the J call may be wrong. This CDR3 is built from 14 residues. Germline V gene data show CDR1 as DFQATT and CDR2 as SNEGSKA (reference sequence). As DNA, the CDR3 is TGCAGTGCTAGACCCAACGGGAGGGTGGACGAGCAGTACTTC. Its translation is CSARPNGRVDEQYF.

This clonotype was observed a few times. The V call is TRBV11-1, the J call TRBJ2-1, with D perhaps TRBD1 or TRBD2 (6 bases each). CDR3 length equals 14 residues. V was pared by 1 base and J by 9 bases, with 13 bases between. Germline CDR1 is SGHAT and CDR2 is FQDESV (reference sequence). The CDR3 DNA sequence: TGTGCCAGCAGCTTAGGGATGGGGGGCAGTGAGCAGTTCTTC. Amino acids: CASSLGMGGSEQFF. The full variable domain, with the rest looked up from reference TRBV11-1 and TRBJ2-1, is EAEVAQSPRYKITEKSQAVAFWCDPISGHATLYWYRQILGQGPELLVQFQDESVVDDSQLPKDRFSAERLKGVDSTLKIQPAELGDSAMYLCASSLGMGGSEQFFGPGTRLTVL.

The J gene is TRBJ1-5, the V gene TRBV7-8; D is undetermined. This CDR3 spans 14 amino acids. V was cut by 7 bases and J by 9 bases, with 19 bases left in between. The germline CDR1 and CDR2 sequences are SGHVS and FQNEAQ. In DNA form, the CDR3 reads TGTGCCAGCACTCCCCTGACGGAGGAGCGGCCCCAGCATTTT. Amino acid sequence: CASTPLTEERPQHF.

V is TRBV20-1 and J is TRBJ2-7; either TRBD1 or TRBD2 may supply D (5 bases each). The CDR3 is made up of 14 amino acids. CDR1 is DFQATT and CDR2 is SNEGSKA in the germline V gene (reference sequence). Trimming removed 1 base from V and 4 bases from J, with 14 bases in between. CDR3 protein: CSARAGKGQYEQYF. CDR3 sequence (DNA): TGCAGTGCTAGAGCCGGGAAGGGGCAATACGAGCAGTACTTC.

Comment on this clonotype: A clone one base away is much larger, so this may be a read error. V gene TRBV12-3 or TRBV12-4 combines with J gene TRBJ2-3; tentatively, D is TRBD2 (6 bases). This CDR3 spans 16 amino acids. The CDR3 spells CASSLARRVDTDMQYF. CDR3 DNA sequence: TGTGCCAGCAGTTTAGCGAGGAGGGTGGACACAGATATGCAGTATTTT.

In its sample, this clonotype was seen a few times. The chain is built from TRBV5-1 and TRBJ2-7; D may be TRBD1 or TRBD2 (6 bases each). This CDR3 spans 15 amino acids. Germline V gene sequence: CDR1 SGHRS, CDR2 YFSETQ. The ends were cut back, 0 bases at V and 3 bases at J, with 13 bases in the middle. The CDR3 protein is CASSLGGAPNYEQYF. CDR3 nucleotides: TGCGCCAGCAGCTTGGGGGGGGCGCCAAACTACGAGCAGTACTTC.

At least ten counts were recorded for this clonotype. V gene TRBV3-1 combines with J gene TRBJ2-7; D remains unclear. The V gene's germline CDR1 is LGHDT and CDR2 YNNKEL (reference sequence). This CDR3 comprises 16 residues. V lost 0 bases, J lost 4 bases, and 16 bases lay in between. CDR3 amino acids: CASSQDRLAHAYEQYF. CDR3 in DNA: TGTGCCAGCAGCCAAGATCGGTTGGCGCACGCTTACGAGCAGTACTTC.

This clonotype was found a few times. The chain links TRBV11-2 to TRBJ2-5; 8 positions agree with TRBD1. V lost 5 bases and J lost 2; bases outside the gene matches: 10. CDR1 is SGHAT, CDR2 FQNNGV, per germline. The CDR3 is made up of 16 amino acids. CDR3 sequence (DNA): TGTGCCAGCAGCGCCCGACAGGGGTCGTGGCAAGAGACCCAGTACTTC. It yields the protein CASSARQGSWQETQYF.

In its sample, this clonotype was seen many times. The chain combines TRBV12-3 or TRBV12-4 with TRBJ2-7; D remains unclear. This CDR3 contains 14 residues. V was trimmed by 6 bases and J by 6 bases, leaving 18 bases between them. In nucleotides, the CDR3 is TGTGCCAGCAGCCTGAATATGGTCCTCTCCGAGCAGTACTTC. This gives the protein CASSLNMVLSEQYF.

The rearrangement links TRBV29-1 to TRBJ2-3; 8 bases are shared with TRBD2. This CDR3 comprises 15 residues. V was pared by 4 bases and J by 0 bases, with 6 bases of the junction left unmatched. Germline CDR1 reads SQVTM; CDR2 reads ANQGSEA. The CDR3 protein is CSVVGASGSTDTQYF. The CDR3 DNA reads as TGCAGCGTTGTTGGGGCTAGCGGGAGCACAGATACGCAGTATTTT.

The chain recombines TRBV5-8 with TRBJ2-7; no definite D call. CDR1 SGHTS and CDR2 YDEGEE come from the germline V gene. Deletions cut 0 bases from V and 3 bases from J, with 10 bases between. The CDR3 contains 14 residues. CDR3 residues: CASSLGPGRYEQYF. Here the CDR3 DNA reads TGTGCCAGCAGCTTGGGCCCAGGACGCTACGAGCAGTACTTC.

In this sample, this clonotype turned up many times. The chain recombines TRBV10-3 with TRBJ2-3; D may be TRBD1 (5 bases). The CDR3 contains 13 residues. With 4 bases removed from V and 1 base from J, the gap between germline ends came to 6 bases. Germline lookup yields CDR1 ENHRY and CDR2 SYGVKD. The CDR3, as DNA: TGTGCCATCAGTGCCAGGGGCACAGATACGCAGTATTTT. Amino acid sequence: CAISARGTDTQYF.

The V and J genes are TRBV12-3 or TRBV12-4 and TRBJ1-6; D remains unclear. The CDR3 length is 14 residues. Trimming removed 3 bases at V and 8 bases at J, with 11 bases between. The chain's CDR3 is CASSFRAGDSPLHF. Here the CDR3 DNA reads TGTGCCAGCAGTTTTCGGGCTGGGGATTCACCCCTCCACTTT.